The clone carrying this T cell receptor (beta chain) was found a few times. The antigen is undetermined. Germline loops: CDR1 SQVTM, CDR2 ANQGSEA. This CDR3 has 18 amino acids. V lost 2 bases, J lost 0 bases, and 22 bases lay in between. Each CDR3 protein is one row after TCRdb ran MiXCR on the 5' RACE reads. The sample carries 1.5 million to 2 million distinct CDR3 sequences, around a third recorded once. This sample is part of a study of identical twins. Findings and limits, study-wide: Researchers reported excess low generation probability among twin-shared out-of-frame alpha sequences. Models underestimated out-of-frame TCR alpha sharing in monozygotic twins.

The sequencing sample was made of cord blood. The chain links TRBV29-1 to TRBJ2-5; either TRBD1 or TRBD2 may fit D (7 bases each). This TCR derives from a newborn girl in good health. The CDR3 bases are TGCAGCGTTGAAAGGGGGAGCCAGGGGGGGACTTACCAAGAGACCCAGTACTTC. Residues: CSVERGSQGGTYQETQYF.